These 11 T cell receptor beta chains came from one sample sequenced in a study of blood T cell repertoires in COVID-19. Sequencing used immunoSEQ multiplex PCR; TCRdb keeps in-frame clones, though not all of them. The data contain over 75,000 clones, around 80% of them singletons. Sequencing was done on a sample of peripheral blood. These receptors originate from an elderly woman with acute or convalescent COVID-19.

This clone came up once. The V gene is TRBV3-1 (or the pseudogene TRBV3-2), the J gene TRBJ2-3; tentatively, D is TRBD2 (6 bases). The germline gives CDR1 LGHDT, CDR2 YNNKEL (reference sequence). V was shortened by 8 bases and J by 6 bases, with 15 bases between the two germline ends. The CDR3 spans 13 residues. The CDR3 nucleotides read TGTGCCAGCGGAACGGGAGTAGTGGATACGCAGTATTTT. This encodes CASGTGVVDTQYF.

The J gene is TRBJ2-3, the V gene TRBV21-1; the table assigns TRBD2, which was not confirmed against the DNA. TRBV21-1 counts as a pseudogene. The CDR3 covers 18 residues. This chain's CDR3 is CASSKGQEGPLGTDTQYF. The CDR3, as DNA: TGTGCCAGCAGCAAGGGGCAGGAGGGGCCCTTGGGCACAGATACGCAGTATTTT.

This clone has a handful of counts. DNA for the CDR3: TGTGCCAGCAGTCAGACAGGGCTAGCACACTCCTACGAGCAGTACTTC. This gives the protein CASSQTGLAHSYEQYF. The V and J genes are TRBV28 and TRBJ2-7; 7 nucleotides align to TRBD1. J gave up 0 bases and V 5 bases, and 10 bases lay outside the gene matches. Germline lookup yields CDR1 MDHEN and CDR2 SYDVKM. The CDR3 consists of 16 residues.

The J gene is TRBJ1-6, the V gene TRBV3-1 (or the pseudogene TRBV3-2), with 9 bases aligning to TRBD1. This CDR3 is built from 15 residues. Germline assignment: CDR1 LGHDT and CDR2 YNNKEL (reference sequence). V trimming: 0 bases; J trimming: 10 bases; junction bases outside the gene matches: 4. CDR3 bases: TGTGCCAGCAGCCAAGAGGGACAGGGTCGCTCACCCCTCCACTTT. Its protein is CASSQEGQGRSPLHF.

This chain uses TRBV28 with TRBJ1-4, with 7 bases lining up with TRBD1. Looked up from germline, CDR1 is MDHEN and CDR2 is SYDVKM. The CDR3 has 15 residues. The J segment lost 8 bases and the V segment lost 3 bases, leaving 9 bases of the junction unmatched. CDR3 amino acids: CASSFEQGLWEKLFF. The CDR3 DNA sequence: TGTGCCAGCAGTTTCGAACAGGGGCTGTGGGAAAAACTGTTTTTT.

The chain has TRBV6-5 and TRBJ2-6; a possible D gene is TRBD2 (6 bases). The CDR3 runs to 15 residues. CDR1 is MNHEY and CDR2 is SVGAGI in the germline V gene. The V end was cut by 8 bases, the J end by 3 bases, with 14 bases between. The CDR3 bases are TGTGCCAGCCGGAGGGTGGGGATTGGGGCCAACGTCCTGACTTTC. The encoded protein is CASRRVGIGANVLTF.

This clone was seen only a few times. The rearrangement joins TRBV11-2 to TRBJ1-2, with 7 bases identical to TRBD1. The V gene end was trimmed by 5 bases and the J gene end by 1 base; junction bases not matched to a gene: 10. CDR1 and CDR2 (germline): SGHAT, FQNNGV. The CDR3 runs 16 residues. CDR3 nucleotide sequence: TGTGCCAGCAGCCACGGGGGGGACAGAGTTAACTATGGCTACACCTTC. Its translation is CASSHGGDRVNYGYTF.

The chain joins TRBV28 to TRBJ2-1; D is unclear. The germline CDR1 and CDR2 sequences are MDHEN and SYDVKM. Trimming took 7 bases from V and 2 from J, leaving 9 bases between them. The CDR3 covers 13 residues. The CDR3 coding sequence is TGTGCCAGCACGACTTCCCCCTACAATGAGCAGTTCTTC. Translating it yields CASTTSPYNEQFF.

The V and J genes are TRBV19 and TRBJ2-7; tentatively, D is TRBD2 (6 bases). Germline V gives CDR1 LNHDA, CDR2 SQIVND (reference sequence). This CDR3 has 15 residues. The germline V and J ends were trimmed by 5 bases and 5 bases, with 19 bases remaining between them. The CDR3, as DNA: TGTGCCAGTAGTGCCCCCGGGACTCCGCCGCACGAGCAGTACTTC. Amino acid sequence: CASSAPGTPPHEQYF.

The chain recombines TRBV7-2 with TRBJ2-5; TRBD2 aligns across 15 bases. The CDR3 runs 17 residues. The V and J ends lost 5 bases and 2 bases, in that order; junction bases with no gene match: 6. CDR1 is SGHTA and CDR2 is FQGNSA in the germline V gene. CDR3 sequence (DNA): TGTGCCAGCAGCAGAGGACTAGCGGGAGGGTTTCAAGAGACCCAGTACTTC. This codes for CASSRGLAGGFQETQYF.

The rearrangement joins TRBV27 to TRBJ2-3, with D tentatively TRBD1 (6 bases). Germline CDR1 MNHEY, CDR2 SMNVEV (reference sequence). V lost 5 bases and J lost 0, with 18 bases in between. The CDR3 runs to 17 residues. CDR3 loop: CASSGGPLRPSTDTQYF. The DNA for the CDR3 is TGTGCCAGCAGTGGGGGCCCATTGCGACCAAGCACAGATACGCAGTATTTT.